This T cell receptor (beta chain) was sequenced in a study of beta chain features in type 1 diabetes. The whole isolated RNA underwent reverse transcription, so sequencing captured expressed TCRB transcripts. Sequencing used immunoSEQ multiplex PCR; TCRdb keeps in-frame clones, though not all of them. The table includes some 270,000 clones, roughly 8% detected once. As concerns this clone: Its antigen is not known. A junction end diverges from the germline sequence, so it may reflect a read error.

Study outcomes and limitations: Type 1 diabetes patients had moderately but significantly shorter TCRB CDR3s in all four CD4+ subsets.

The receptor's source is a young woman in good health. Material: central memory CD4+ T cells from blood.

The CDR3 loop reads CASSLALETQYF. In DNA, the CDR3 is TGTGCCAGCAGCCTAGCTTTGGAGACCCAGTACTTC. The V call is TRBV7-9, the J call TRBJ2-5, with D perhaps matching TRBD2 (5 bases). CDR3 length equals 12 residues. The germline V gene encodes CDR1 SEHNR and CDR2 FQNEAQ (reference sequence).